This T cell receptor (beta chain) is drawn from a study of human CD8 memory T cell subsets. Sequencing libraries of TCR beta were made by UMI-labeled 5' RACE. One entry per CDR3 protein, without DNA, is what TCRdb gives after re-calling the 5' RACE reads. This sample contains 17,000 or so distinct CDR3 sequences. Germline V CDR1 and CDR2: MNHEY, SMNVEV (reference sequence). The CDR3 sequence is 16 residues long. The chain carries TRBV27 and TRBJ2-7; TCRdb's D gene call, TRBD1, goes unchecked for lack of DNA. Sequencing input: CD8+ stem-like memory T cells (TSCM and TCM) sorted from PBMCs. Indicated subset: stem-like memory CD8 T cells (TSTEM), CCR7+ PD-1- TIGIT-. The sequence was collected from a human donor in good health. CDR3 residues: CASSTIQGAIYDEQYF.